This T cell receptor beta chain was captured by sequencing in a study of T cell changes during pregnancy in multiple sclerosis. Trimming took 6 bases from V and 5 from J; bases not matched to a gene: 11. CDR1 and CDR2 from the germline V gene are LGHNT and FRNRAP. The CDR3 length is 15 residues. The method was immunoSEQ multiplex PCR; TCRdb's version includes in-frame clones alone and lacks a portion of them. The table records tens of thousands of clones, about nine tenths of them present only once. The material was CD4+ T cells from peripheral blood mononuclear cells, obtained before pregnancy. The sequence came from a female donor with multiple sclerosis, enrolled in a pregnancy study. This sequence joins TRBV12-5 and TRBJ1-1; 8 bases align to TRBD1. The CDR3 DNA reads as TGTGCTAGTGGCCAACCCAACAGGGGGTGGACTGAAGCTTTCTTT. Encoded protein: CASGQPNRGWTEAFF.